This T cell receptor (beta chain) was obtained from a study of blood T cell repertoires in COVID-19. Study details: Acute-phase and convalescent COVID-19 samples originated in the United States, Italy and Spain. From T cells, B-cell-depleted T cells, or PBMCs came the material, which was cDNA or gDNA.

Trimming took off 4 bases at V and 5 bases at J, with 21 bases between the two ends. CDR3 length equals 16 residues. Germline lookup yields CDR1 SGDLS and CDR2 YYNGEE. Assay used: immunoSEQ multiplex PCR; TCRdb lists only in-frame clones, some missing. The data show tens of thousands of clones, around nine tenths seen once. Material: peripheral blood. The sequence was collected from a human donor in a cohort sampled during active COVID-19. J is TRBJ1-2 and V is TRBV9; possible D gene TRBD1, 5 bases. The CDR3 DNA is TGTGCCAGCAGCTTACGGGACTCCCGGGTGGGATATGGCTACACCTTC. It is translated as CASSLRDSRVGYGYTF.